The 25 T cell receptor beta chains presented below share a single source sample, sequenced in a study of control samples from healthy donors and cancer patients. Data came from immunoSEQ multiplex PCR; TCRdb stores just in-frame clones and leaves some out. Among about 170,000 clones listed, 93% were seen once. Sample: blood. The receptors here all came from a woman aged 55-69 years in good health.

The rearrangement joins TRBV5-5 to TRBJ1-1; no reliable D call. The CDR3 is made up of 15 amino acids. V dropped 4 bases and J dropped 1 base, with 14 bases sitting between them. CDR1 SGHKS and CDR2 YYEKEE come from the germline V gene (reference sequence). In DNA, the CDR3 is TGTGCCAGCAGCCCCCTGAGGCAGGCGAACACTGAAGCTTTCTTT. Translated: CASSPLRQANTEAFF.

The chain has TRBV6-2 or TRBV6-3 and TRBJ2-1; D is possibly TRBD1 or TRBD2 (5 bases each). The CDR3 runs 17 residues. Trimming stripped 4 bases from V and 5 bases from J, with 21 bases between. The germline V gene encodes CDR1 MNHEY and CDR2 SVGEGT. The CDR3 here is CASSFPGTRSDNNEQFF. The CDR3 nucleotides are TGTGCCAGCAGTTTTCCCGGGACGCGCTCAGATAACAATGAGCAGTTCTTC.

The chain carries TRBV18 and TRBJ1-1; D remains ambiguous. The CDR3 extends over 15 amino acids. Deletions cut 0 bases from V and 7 bases from J, with 15 bases between. The germline CDR1 and CDR2 sequences are KGHSH and LQKENI. CDR3 residues: CASSPPNGNAFEAFF. The CDR3 coding sequence is TGTGCCAGCTCACCACCGAACGGGAATGCGTTTGAAGCTTTCTTT.

The chain is built from TRBV10-1 and TRBJ1-2; D gene unclear. The CDR3 loop spans 15 amino acids. The germline V gene has CDR1 WNHNN and CDR2 SYGVQD (reference sequence). V was cut by 9 bases and J by 4 bases, with 21 bases left in between. In DNA form, the CDR3 reads TGCGCCAGTCCCTTGCGACCGAGCGTACTCTATGGCTACACCTTC. This encodes CASPLRPSVLYGYTF.

The gene calls are TRBV27 and TRBJ1-5; the D gene is possibly TRBD1 (6 bases). CDR3 size: 13 residues. Between the trimmed V and J ends, which lost 8 bases and 7 bases, there was a span of 15 bases. The germline V gene encodes CDR1 MNHEY and CDR2 SMNVEV (reference sequence). The CDR3 protein is CASGWDTGQPQHF. CDR3 sequence (DNA): TGTGCCAGCGGTTGGGACACTGGACAGCCCCAGCATTTT.

The rearrangement links TRBV5-4 to TRBJ1-2, with D tentatively TRBD1 (5 bases). The ends were cut back, 5 bases at V and 5 bases at J, with 13 bases in the middle. From germline, CDR1 is SGHNT and CDR2 YYREEE (reference sequence). The CDR3 is 13 residues long. Written as DNA, the CDR3 is TGTGCCAGCAGGACCGGGACGGGATATGGCTACACCTTC. This codes for CASRTGTGYGYTF.

The chain carries TRBV4-1 and TRBJ1-2; D is possibly TRBD1 (5 bases). Germline V CDR1 and CDR2: MGHRA, YSYEKL. The CDR3 runs to 13 residues. Trimming pared 1 base from V and 4 bases from J, leaving 7 bases between. CDR3 protein: CASSQGDGYGYTF. CDR3 sequence (DNA): TGCGCCAGCAGCCAAGGGGACGGCTATGGCTACACCTTC.

The rearrangement links TRBV9 to TRBJ2-2, with TRBD2 matching 8 bases. Germline V gene data show CDR1 as SGDLS and CDR2 as YYNGEE. V was pared by 4 bases and J by 5 bases, with 10 bases of the junction left unmatched. The CDR3 contains 16 residues. CDR3 sequence reads: CASSSRGSGVTGELFF. The CDR3 DNA is TGTGCCAGCAGCTCCCGGGGTAGCGGGGTAACCGGGGAGCTGTTTTTT. The complete variable domain, with remaining parts taken from reference TRBV9 and TRBJ2-2, reads DSGVTQTPKHLITATGQRVTLRCSPRSGDLSVYWYQQSLDQGLQFLIQYYNGEERAKGNILERFSAQQFPDLHSELNLSSLELGDSALYFCASSSRGSGVTGELFFGEGSRLTVL.

The chain recombines TRBV9 with TRBJ2-3, with TRBD2 as a possible D gene (6 bases). V was clipped by 3 bases and J by 0 bases, with 11 bases between them. The CDR3 is made up of 15 amino acids. Germline assignment: CDR1 SGDLS and CDR2 YYNGEE. CDR3 DNA sequence: TGTGCCAGCAGCGCGGGACTGGCTAGCACAGATACGCAGTATTTT. Its protein product is CASSAGLASTDTQYF.

The genes are TRBV19 and TRBJ1-4; no definite D call. The length of the CDR3 is 15 residues. V lost 3 bases and J 5 bases, leaving 13 bases between the germline ends. CDR1 LNHDA and CDR2 SQIVND come from the germline V gene (reference sequence). The DNA for the CDR3 is TGTGCCAGTAGTATCAGGACGGCTTACAATGAAAAACTGTTTTTT. Amino acids: CASSIRTAYNEKLFF.

CDR3 in DNA: TGTGCCAGCAGGCCCCCTAACTATGGCTACACCTTC. This encodes CASRPPNYGYTF. The chain recombines TRBV7-2 with TRBJ1-2; unclear D gene. The CDR3 covers 12 residues. Germline CDR1 and CDR2: SGHTA and FQGNSA. V gave up 6 bases and J gave up 0 bases, with 5 bases separating them.

The V and J genes are TRBV14 and TRBJ1-2; TRBD1 matches at 9 bases. J was trimmed by 4 bases and V by 3 bases; bases with no gene match: 6. The CDR3 sequence is 15 residues long. Per germline, CDR1 SGHDN and CDR2 FVKESK. DNA for the CDR3: TGTGCCAGCAGCCATGGGACAGGGACGATCTATGGCTACACCTTC. This translates into CASSHGTGTIYGYTF.

The V call is TRBV5-1, the J call TRBJ1-2; D call uncertain. V lost 1 base and J lost 5, with 9 bases in between. This CDR3 has 13 amino acids. CDR1 and CDR2 from the germline V gene are SGHRS and YFSETQ. CDR3 bases: TGCGCCAGCAGCTTGACGTTAGGGTATGGCTACACCTTC. It codes for CASSLTLGYGYTF.

This chain connects TRBV7-3 to TRBJ1-1, with a weak D call TRBD1 (6 bases). Germline CDR1 is SGHTA and CDR2 is FQGTGA. Between the trimmed V and J ends, which lost 1 base and 5 bases, there was a span of 20 bases. The CDR3 consists of 17 residues. CDR3 DNA: TGTGCCAGCAGCTTAAGGGCAGGGGCCCTAGTTAGGACTGAAGCTTTCTTT. It codes for CASSLRAGALVRTEAFF.

The gene calls are TRBV9 and TRBJ2-1; TRBD2 matches at 9 bases. Germline trimming cut 4 bases from V and 4 bases from J; bases unmatched to any gene: 9. Germline V gene data show CDR1 as SGDLS and CDR2 as YYNGEE. The CDR3 has 16 amino acids. Written as DNA, the CDR3 is TGTGCCAGCAGCCCCCGGTCGCTAGCGGGGTACAATGAGCAGTTCTTC. Its protein is CASSPRSLAGYNEQFF.

The rearrangement links TRBV27 to TRBJ2-7; perhaps TRBD1 as D (5 bases). Germline CDR1 reads MNHEY; CDR2 reads SMNVEV (reference sequence). Trimming removed 2 bases at V and 5 bases at J, with 13 bases between. CDR3 length: 14 amino acids. The DNA for the CDR3 is TGTGCCAGCAGTTTAAGCAGGGAAAGCGACGAGCAGTACTTC. It specifies CASSLSRESDEQYF.

The chain is built from TRBV5-1 and TRBJ1-1, with D unclear. Germline assignment: CDR1 SGHRS and CDR2 YFSETQ. The CDR3 has 15 amino acids. V was shortened by 0 bases and J by 1 base, with 10 bases between the two germline ends. This CDR3 reads CASSLGAVSNTEAFF. As DNA, the CDR3 is TGCGCCAGCAGCTTGGGGGCGGTATCGAACACTGAAGCTTTCTTT.

This sequence joins TRBV6-5 and TRBJ1-1; no clear D. This CDR3 contains 13 residues. V lost 6 bases and J 5 bases, leaving 13 bases between the germline ends. CDR1 and CDR2 (germline): MNHEY, SVGAGI. The CDR3: CASSLTTVTEAFF. The CDR3 DNA reads as TGTGCCAGCAGCCTCACTACGGTTACTGAAGCTTTCTTT.

The chain couples TRBV19 to TRBJ2-2, with 8 bases identical to TRBD2. The CDR3 loop spans 13 amino acids. The germline V gene has CDR1 LNHDA and CDR2 SQIVND (reference sequence). Trimming removed 8 bases from V and 5 bases from J; junction bases left unmatched: 4. CDR3 sequence reads: CASGERGTGELFF. CDR3 coding DNA: TGTGCCAGTGGGGAGCGGGGGACCGGGGAGCTGTTTTTT. Complete variable domain (other parts from reference TRBV19 and TRBJ2-2): DGGITQSPKYLFRKEGQNVTLSCEQNLNHDAMYWYRQDPGQGLRLIYYSQIVNDFQKGDIAEGYSVSREKKESFPLTVTSAQKNPTAFYLCASGERGTGELFFGEGSRLTVL.

The chain links TRBV7-8 to TRBJ1-2, with a possible D match to TRBD1 (5 bases). Germline V lookup: CDR1 SGHVS, CDR2 FQNEAQ. With 0 bases removed from V and 8 bases from J, the gap between germline ends came to 22 bases. The CDR3 is 17 amino acids. The CDR3 sequence: CASSLAKTAGWGVGYTF. The CDR3 DNA reads as TGTGCCAGCAGCTTAGCAAAGACAGCCGGATGGGGGGTCGGCTACACCTTC.

The V gene is TRBV25-1, the J gene TRBJ2-2; no definite D call. V gave up 4 bases and J gave up 1 base, with 7 bases separating them. Germline values: CDR1 MGHDK, CDR2 SYGVNS. The CDR3 extends over 14 amino acids. In DNA form, the CDR3 reads TGTGCCAGCAGTGCGGCGGTGAACACCGGGGAGCTGTTTTTT. Its translation is CASSAAVNTGELFF.

J is TRBJ2-2 and V is TRBV5-4, with 8 positions matching TRBD1. CDR1 and CDR2 from the germline V gene are SGHNT and YYREEE (reference sequence). J lost 7 bases, V lost 6 bases, and 11 bases had no gene match. The CDR3 extends over 15 amino acids. The CDR3 DNA sequence: TGTGCCAGCACCACCCGGCAGGGGGCCGGCGGGGAGCTGTTTTTT. It translates to CASTTRQGAGGELFF. Drawing the rest from reference TRBV5-4 and TRBJ2-2, the complete variable domain is ETGVTQSPTHLIKTRGQQVTLRCSSQSGHNTVSWYQQALGQGPQFIFQYYREEENGRGNFPPRFSGLQFPNYSSELNVNALELDDSALYLCASTTRQGAGGELFFGEGSRLTVL.

The gene calls are TRBV7-2 and TRBJ1-6, with D perhaps TRBD1 (5 bases). V was cut by 5 bases and J by 9 bases, with 17 bases left in between. The germline CDR1 and CDR2 sequences are SGHTA and FQGNSA. This CDR3 has 15 amino acids. CDR3 in amino acids: CASSQSQGVGSPLHF. In DNA, the CDR3 is TGTGCCAGCAGCCAGTCCCAAGGGGTAGGTTCACCCCTCCACTTT.

V is TRBV19 and J is TRBJ2-2; unclear D gene. Trimming left V 5 bases short and J 0 bases short, with 13 bases between. This CDR3 has 16 residues. Germline CDR1 reads LNHDA; CDR2 reads SQIVND (reference sequence). CDR3 sequence reads: CASSVFTTSNTGELFF. The CDR3 DNA is TGTGCCAGTAGTGTATTTACAACGTCGAACACCGGGGAGCTGTTTTTT.

The CDR3 loop is CASSLLGSRATEAFF. In DNA, the CDR3 is TGCGCCAGCAGCTTGTTGGGCAGCAGGGCCACTGAAGCTTTCTTT. The chain employs TRBV5-1 and TRBJ1-1; perhaps TRBD1 as D (5 bases). The germline gives CDR1 SGHRS, CDR2 YFSETQ. Trimming pared 1 base from V and 4 bases from J, leaving 14 bases between. CDR3 size: 15 residues.